This TCR beta chain was documented in a study of CD8 T cells in ankylosing spondylitis. Regarding the study as a whole: There was reportedly significant enrichment of clones that were disease-linked in matched ankylosing spondylitis synovial fluid. For ankylosing spondylitis blood, a TCR beta motif of 7 or 8 highly homologous variants appeared characteristic.

Worth noting for this clonotype: Its specificity is not known.

Via MiXCR, TCRdb re-called the 5' RACE reads, giving one row per CDR3 protein. The sample records over 400,000 distinct CDR3 sequences, about 24% being singletons. The receptor's source is a male donor with ankylosing spondylitis. The sample was blood, either unsorted or a sorted T cell fraction (not recorded which).

In DNA form, the CDR3 reads TGCAGTGCTAGAGATAGGCCGGCGGGGATAGCCTACGAGCAGTACTTC. It specifies CSARDRPAGIAYEQYF. The chain has TRBV20-1 and TRBJ2-7; the D gene is possibly TRBD2 (6 bases). CDR3 size: 16 residues. V gave up 0 bases and J gave up 2 bases, with 17 bases separating them. The V gene's germline CDR1 is DFQATT and CDR2 SNEGSKA (reference sequence).